The source of this T cell receptor beta chain is a study of T-cell memory formation after mild COVID-19. The overall study: The two donors had largely donor-specific TCR clusters.

On this clonotype: What it recognizes is unknown.

From the 5' RACE reads, TCRdb called clonotypes with MiXCR, one entry per CDR3 protein. The table shows more than 400,000 distinct CDR3 sequences, with about 20% occurring only once. Study findings and constraints: CD4+ bias marked clones expanding day 15 to 37, unlike balanced contracting clones. Among clones peaking at day 37 in the second wave, SARS-CoV-2 specificity remained unconfirmed.

This CDR3 comprises 16 residues. The sequencing sample was made of PBMCs or a T cell subset sorted from them (not recorded which). The J gene is TRBJ2-3, the V gene TRBV21-1; the table names TRBD1, a call not compared with the DNA. TRBV21-1 is a pseudogene. The TCR originated in an adult woman who had mild COVID-19 (a few samples of this study predate the infection). Cell type and time point are not known. Written as DNA, the CDR3 is TGTGCCAGCAGCAAGGACAGGGTTGGAGGCACAGATACGCAGTATTTT. Amino acid sequence: CASSKDRVGGTDTQYF.